What follows is one T cell receptor (beta chain) and its context. The antigen is undetermined. Because the CDR3 is missing its conserved closing phenylalanine or tryptophan, this is likely a read error. The data were taken from a study of tumor and adjacent non-tumor tissue in lung cancer. Study-wide points: Compared with tumor, normal lung showed significantly lower TCR diversity.

The CDR3 runs 14 residues. V was clipped by 0 bases and J by 4 bases, with 10 bases between them. Germline loops: CDR1 DFQATT, CDR2 SNEGSKA (reference sequence). RNA was extracted from bulk tissue without any cell sorting. Newly diagnosed lung cancer patients had thoracic surgery in China, August–November 2014, without prior chemotherapy. TCRbeta libraries were built with three rounds of nested PCR, modified from ARM-PCR. TCRdb redid the calling of the multiplex PCR reads with MiXCR, one entry per CDR3 protein. The top ten hold about 22% of the sample, which has 100,000 to 120,000 distinct CDR3 sequences, over 70% seen once.

The sequence was obtained from a man between 65 and 79 years old with non-small cell lung cancer. Sample: lung tumor tissue. J is TRBJ1-3 and V is TRBV20-1; D might be TRBD1 (6 bases). The CDR3 sequence is CSARDVQGGNTIYL. CDR3 nucleotides: TGCAGTGCTAGAGACGTACAGGGAGGAAACACCATATATTTG.